The 29 T cell receptor beta chains below all came from one sample that was sequenced in a study of cytomegalovirus exposure and HLA in healthy donors. TCRdb keeps only in-frame clones here, not all; method: immunoSEQ multiplex PCR. The table records about 150,000 clones, approximately 90% of them present only once. The sequenced sample consisted of PBMCs. Receptors were obtained from a woman aged 25 to 39 in good health and CMV-seropositive.

The chain recombines TRBV7-2 with TRBJ2-1; D is undetermined. Germline V CDR1 and CDR2: SGHTA, FQGNSA. Trimming removed 5 bases at V and 5 bases at J, with 13 bases between. The CDR3 totals 14 residues. The CDR3 is CASSPRRADNEQFF. The DNA for the CDR3 is TGTGCCAGCAGCCCCCGCCGTGCGGACAATGAGCAGTTCTTC.

This clone was recorded a few times. The chain recombines TRBV21-1 with TRBJ2-1; TRBD1, the D gene given by the table, was not confirmed from the DNA. TRBV21-1 is noted as a pseudogene. The CDR3 consists of 18 residues. The CDR3 protein is CASSKGPGNSGSYNEQFF. The CDR3 bases are TGTGCCAGCAGCAAAGGGCCGGGTAATTCAGGGTCCTACAATGAGCAGTTCTTC.

The J gene is TRBJ2-4, the V gene TRBV28; a weak D match, TRBD1 (6 bases). This CDR3 is built from 13 residues. The germline V and J ends were trimmed by 6 bases and 6 bases, with 12 bases remaining between them. Germline V gene lookup returns CDR1 MDHEN and CDR2 SYDVKM. The CDR3 nucleotides are TGTGCCAGCAGGGGACATTGGCGAAACATTCAGTACTTC. Amino acids: CASRGHWRNIQYF.

This clone was seen only a few times. The rearrangement links TRBV5-1 to TRBJ2-7; unclear D gene. This CDR3 spans 13 amino acids. Germline V lookup: CDR1 SGHRS, CDR2 YFSETQ. The V end lost 5 bases, the J end lost 5 bases, and 14 bases lay between the germline ends. In DNA form, the CDR3 reads TGCGCCAGCAGTACCTTTTGGCCTGACGAGCAGTACTTC. This encodes CASSTFWPDEQYF.

This chain connects TRBV6-5 to TRBJ2-7; TRBD1 agrees at 7 bases. Germline loops: CDR1 MNHEY, CDR2 SVGAGI. Trimming removed 4 bases from V and 5 bases from J; junction bases left unmatched: 11. This CDR3 is built from 15 residues. This CDR3 reads CASSSYATGMHEQYF. The CDR3 DNA follows: TGTGCCAGCAGTTCCTACGCGACAGGGATGCACGAGCAGTACTTC.

This chain uses TRBV5-1 with TRBJ2-7, with 11 bases fitting TRBD2. Germline V gene sequence: CDR1 SGHRS, CDR2 YFSETQ. The CDR3 is 14 amino acids. V lost 5 bases to trimming and J lost 1 base; unmatched junction nucleotides: 2. The CDR3 bases are TGCGCCAGCAGTAGGACTAGCGGGTCCTACGAGCAGTACTTC. It encodes CASSRTSGSYEQYF.

This chain joins TRBV5-1 and TRBJ2-7; TRBD1 matches at 9 bases. Germline CDR1 SGHRS, CDR2 YFSETQ. This CDR3 is built from 15 residues. J lost 3 bases, V lost 1 base, and 5 bases had no gene match. The CDR3 coding sequence is TGCGCCAGCAGCTTGTATCCGGGACAGGGCTACGAGCAGTACTTC. Translation gives CASSLYPGQGYEQYF.

The rearrangement joins TRBV11-3 to TRBJ2-3; TRBD2 might be the D (5 bases). Per the germline V gene, CDR1 is SGHNT and CDR2 is YENEEA. CDR3 length equals 14 residues. V was clipped by 4 bases and J by 3 bases, with 11 bases between them. The CDR3 DNA follows: TGTGCCAGCAGCTCGTCCAGGACTACAGATACGCAGTATTTT. As protein: CASSSSRTTDTQYF.

The rearrangement joins TRBV6-5 to TRBJ2-6, with D perhaps TRBD1 (5 bases). Germline CDR1 MNHEY, CDR2 SVGAGI. The length of the CDR3 is 15 residues. Trimming left V 2 bases short and J 3 bases short, with 8 bases between. CDR3 in DNA: TGTGCCAGCAGTTACGGGGCAGGTGGGGCCAACGTCCTGACTTTC. Its translation: CASSYGAGGANVLTF.

The rearrangement uses TRBV28 and TRBJ2-7, with a tentative D call TRBD1 (6 bases). Trimming left V 5 bases short and J 4 bases short, with 18 bases between. Germline-derived CDR1 and CDR2 are MDHEN and SYDVKM. This CDR3 region has 15 residues. CDR3 in DNA: TGTGCCAGCAGTCCCGCCGGGACATCGCGTTACGAGCAGTACTTC. This codes for CASSPAGTSRYEQYF.

The V call is TRBV2, the J call TRBJ2-2; 8 nucleotides align to TRBD1. Germline values: CDR1 SNHLY, CDR2 FYNNEI. V shed 5 bases, J shed 2 bases, and the junction held 4 bases outside the gene matches. The length of the CDR3 is 15 residues. For the CDR3, the DNA is TGTGCCAGCAGTATGGACAGGGTTAACACCGGGGAGCTGTTTTTT. Translated: CASSMDRVNTGELFF.

This chain uses TRBV18 with TRBJ2-3, with unresolved D. Germline assignment: CDR1 KGHSH and CDR2 LQKENI. The CDR3 extends over 17 amino acids. The V gene lost 0 bases and the J gene lost 0 bases, with 13 bases spanning the gap. The CDR3 coding sequence is TGTGCCAGCTCACCACCGATAATCGACAAAAGCACAGATACGCAGTATTTT. It encodes CASSPPIIDKSTDTQYF.

V is TRBV27 and J is TRBJ2-3; D possibly corresponds to TRBD2 (6 bases). The ends were cut back, 2 bases at V and 2 bases at J, with 8 bases in the middle. The CDR3 runs 14 residues. The germline gives CDR1 MNHEY, CDR2 SMNVEV (reference sequence). CDR3 nucleotides: TGTGCCAGCAGTTTAAGCGGGTACACAGATACGCAGTATTTT. Its translation: CASSLSGYTDTQYF.

The CDR3 loop reads CASSQQTVSGNTIYF. For the CDR3, the DNA is TGTGCCAGCAGCCAACAGACAGTGTCTGGAAACACCATATATTTT. The chain joins TRBV14 to TRBJ1-3; tentatively, D is TRBD1 (5 bases). This CDR3 comprises 15 residues. Trimming took off 2 bases at V and 1 base at J, with 9 bases between the two ends. Looked up from germline, CDR1 is SGHDN and CDR2 is FVKESK.

The chain uses TRBV11-2 and TRBJ2-4, with a weak D call TRBD2 (6 bases). The ends were cut back, 7 bases at V and 12 bases at J, with 22 bases in the middle. The CDR3 contains 14 residues. Germline V gene sequence: CDR1 SGHAT, CDR2 FQNNGV. The CDR3: CASTQGPSGYRQYF. CDR3 coding DNA: TGTGCCAGCACCCAAGGTCCGAGCGGGTACCGTCAGTACTTC.

This rearrangement joins TRBV2 to TRBJ1-5; a possible D gene is TRBD1 (6 bases). The V gene lost 5 bases and the J gene lost 0 bases, with 11 bases spanning the gap. The CDR3 contains 15 residues. Germline V lookup: CDR1 SNHLY, CDR2 FYNNEI. As DNA, the CDR3 is TGTGCCAGCAGTACCAGGGGAAATAGCAATCAGCCCCAGCATTTT. The encoded protein is CASSTRGNSNQPQHF.

This rearrangement joins TRBV10-2 to TRBJ2-1; D is unresolved. Germline V gene sequence: CDR1 WSHSY, CDR2 SAAADI. Trimming took off 6 bases at V and 3 bases at J, with 9 bases between the two ends. CDR3 length: 13 residues. CDR3 amino acids: CASSLGNYNEQFF. The DNA for the CDR3 is TGCGCCAGCAGCCTAGGTAACTACAATGAGCAGTTCTTC.

The V and J genes are TRBV18 and TRBJ2-7; 11 bases agree with TRBD1. Germline trimming cut 5 bases from V and 5 bases from J; bases unmatched to any gene: 2. This CDR3 comprises 13 residues. CDR1 KGHSH and CDR2 LQKENI come from the germline V gene. The CDR3 DNA reads TGTGCCAGCTCAGGGACAGGGGGTAACGAGCAGTACTTC. This encodes CASSGTGGNEQYF.

The J gene is TRBJ2-2, the V gene TRBV5-6; D unclear. The CDR3 length is 13 residues. V shed 4 bases and J shed 4 bases, with 8 bases lying between them. Germline loops: CDR1 SGHDT, CDR2 YYEEEE. The CDR3 DNA sequence: TGTGCCAGCAGCGGCAGGATCACCGGGGAGCTGTTTTTT. Its protein product is CASSGRITGELFF.

CDR3 in amino acids: CASSAQEFYGYTF. The DNA of the CDR3 is TGTGCCAGCAGCGCACAGGAATTCTATGGCTACACCTTC. This chain connects TRBV9 to TRBJ1-2, with D perhaps TRBD1 (5 bases). Trimming removed 3 bases from V and 4 bases from J, with 10 bases in between. Germline V CDR1 and CDR2: SGDLS, YYNGEE. This CDR3 is 13 amino acids long.

The V call is TRBV12-2, the J call TRBJ2-2; the DNA was not used to check the table's D call, TRBD2. TRBV12-2 is termed a pseudogene. This CDR3 region has 15 residues. In DNA form, the CDR3 reads TGTGCAAGTCGCTTAGCGCGGGGGGGCACCGGGGAGCTGTTTTTT. Translated: CASRLARGGTGELFF.

The rearrangement joins TRBV6-6 to TRBJ2-3; 7 bases are shared with TRBD1. The CDR3 consists of 15 residues. The ends lost 6 bases at V and 2 bases at J; junction bases unmatched: 8. Germline V gene sequence: CDR1 MNHNY, CDR2 SVGAGI (reference sequence). CDR3 sequence reads: CASSHRDRLTDTQYF. The DNA for the CDR3 is TGTGCCAGCAGCCACCGGGACAGACTCACAGATACGCAGTATTTT.

The rearrangement uses TRBV18 and TRBJ2-1; 7 nucleotides agree with TRBD1. V shed 2 bases, J shed 6 bases, and the junction held 7 bases outside the gene matches. Per the germline V gene, CDR1 is KGHSH and CDR2 is LQKENI. The CDR3 runs to 15 residues. CDR3 DNA sequence: TGTGCCAGCTCACCAGACAGGGTATTCCTCAATGAGCAGTTCTTC. This translates into CASSPDRVFLNEQFF.

This clone came up once. V is TRBV6-6 and J is TRBJ1-6; no clear D. The CDR3 is made up of 16 amino acids. The V gene's germline CDR1 is MNHNY and CDR2 SVGAGI (reference sequence). With 2 bases removed from V and 2 bases from J, the gap between germline ends came to 10 bases. CDR3 sequence (DNA): TGTGCCAGCAGTTACAGGCAGGCTACCTATAATTCACCCCTCCACTTT. Its protein product is CASSYRQATYNSPLHF.

The V call is TRBV2, the J call TRBJ1-2; TRBD1 agrees at 9 bases. The CDR3 runs to 12 residues. Per germline, CDR1 SNHLY and CDR2 FYNNEI. Trimming at V came to 6 bases and at J to 5 bases, leaving 1 base not matched to a gene. CDR3 amino acids: CASSGTGYGYTF. Written as DNA, the CDR3 is TGTGCCAGCAGCGGGACAGGGTATGGCTACACCTTC. Variable domain in full (rest from reference TRBV2 and TRBJ1-2): EPEVTQTPSHQVTQMGQEVILRCVPISNHLYFYWYRQILGQKVEFLVSFYNNEISEKSEIFDDQFSVERPDGSNFTLKIRSTKLEDSAMYFCASSGTGYGYTFGSGTRLTVV.

The chain recombines TRBV27 with TRBJ2-4; TRBD1 agrees at 8 bases. V was pared by 6 bases and J by 7 bases, with 11 bases of the junction left unmatched. The CDR3 is 15 amino acids. CDR1 is MNHEY and CDR2 is SMNVEV in the germline V gene (reference sequence). CDR3 in amino acids: CASSHGQGRTNIQYF. The DNA of the CDR3 is TGTGCCAGCAGCCACGGACAGGGCCGAACGAACATTCAGTACTTC.

This sequence joins TRBV7-3 and TRBJ2-1; 12 nucleotides match TRBD2. CDR3 size: 15 residues. Germline values: CDR1 SGHTA, CDR2 FQGTGA. Trimming took 3 bases from V and 7 from J; bases not matched to a gene: 4. CDR3 coding DNA: TGTGCCAGCAGCTTGACTAGCGGGAGCTTAAATGAGCAGTTCTTC. Amino acid sequence: CASSLTSGSLNEQFF.

The rearrangement links TRBV6-5 to TRBJ2-2; the match to TRBD1 covers 9 bases. There are 14 residues in the CDR3. CDR1 and CDR2 from the germline V gene are MNHEY and SVGAGI. Unmatched junction bases numbered 5, after V lost 7 bases and J lost 5 bases. In nucleotides, the CDR3 is TGTGCCAGCAAACGGGACAGGGCGACCGGGGAGCTGTTTTTT. Protein: CASKRDRATGELFF.

CDR3 sequence (DNA): TGTGCCAGCAGACGCGACAGGGTACAAGCCACTGAAGCTTTCTTT. It is translated as CASRRDRVQATEAFF. The J gene is TRBJ1-1, the V gene TRBV6-5, with 7 positions matching TRBD1. Germline V CDR1 and CDR2: MNHEY, SVGAGI. V lost 6 bases and J lost 4; bases outside the gene matches: 11. The CDR3 contains 15 residues.